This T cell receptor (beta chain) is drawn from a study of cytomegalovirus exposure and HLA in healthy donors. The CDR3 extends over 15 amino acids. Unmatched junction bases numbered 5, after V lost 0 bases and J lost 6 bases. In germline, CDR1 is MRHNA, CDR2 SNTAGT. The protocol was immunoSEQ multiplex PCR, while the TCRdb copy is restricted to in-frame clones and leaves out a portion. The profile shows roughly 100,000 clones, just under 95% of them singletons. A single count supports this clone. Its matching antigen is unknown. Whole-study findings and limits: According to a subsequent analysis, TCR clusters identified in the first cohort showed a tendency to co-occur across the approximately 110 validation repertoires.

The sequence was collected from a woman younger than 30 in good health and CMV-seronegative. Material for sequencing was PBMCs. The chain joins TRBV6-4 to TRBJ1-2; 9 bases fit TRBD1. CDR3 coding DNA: TGTGCCAGCAGTGACTCTATGGGGACAGGGAATGGCTACACCTTC. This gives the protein CASSDSMGTGNGYTF.